The clone carrying this TCR beta chain was observed a handful of times. The antigen remains undetermined. From germline, CDR1 is GTSNPN and CDR2 SVGIG (reference sequence). CDR3 length equals 13 residues. V was pared by 4 bases and J by 6 bases, with 7 bases of the junction left unmatched. There was relapse after autologous stem cell transplantation in every patient, and there was variation in brentuximab vedotin exposure. These data are taken from a study of PD-1 blockade in classical Hodgkin lymphoma. Study-level findings and limits: CD4+ TCR diversity rose significantly by C4D1, and CD8+ TCR diversity did not.

TCRdb's table, derived via immunoSEQ multiplex PCR, lists solely in-frame clones and lacks some. Among some 100,000 clones, approximately 90% were seen once, and the ten largest hold 5.5% to 8.5%. The receptor comes from a human donor with classical Hodgkin lymphoma. Sequencing was performed on peripheral blood mononuclear cells (PBMCs), taken before the second cycle of nivolumab. The V gene is TRBV30, the J gene TRBJ2-3; TRBD2 agrees at 7 bases. CDR3 sequence: CAWTLGLLDTQYF. CDR3 nucleotide sequence: TGTGCCTGGACGTTGGGACTACTCGATACGCAGTATTTT.